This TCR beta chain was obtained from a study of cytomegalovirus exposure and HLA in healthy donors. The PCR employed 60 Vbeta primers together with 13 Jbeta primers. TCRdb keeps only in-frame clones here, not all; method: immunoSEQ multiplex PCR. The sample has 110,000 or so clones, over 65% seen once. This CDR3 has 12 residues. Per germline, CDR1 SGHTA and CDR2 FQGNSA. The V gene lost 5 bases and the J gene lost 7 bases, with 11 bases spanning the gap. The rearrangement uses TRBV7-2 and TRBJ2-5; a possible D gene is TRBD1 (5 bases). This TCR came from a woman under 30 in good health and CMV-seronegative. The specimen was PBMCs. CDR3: CASSPVQGTQYF. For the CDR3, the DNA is TGTGCCAGCAGCCCGGTGCAGGGGACCCAGTACTTC.